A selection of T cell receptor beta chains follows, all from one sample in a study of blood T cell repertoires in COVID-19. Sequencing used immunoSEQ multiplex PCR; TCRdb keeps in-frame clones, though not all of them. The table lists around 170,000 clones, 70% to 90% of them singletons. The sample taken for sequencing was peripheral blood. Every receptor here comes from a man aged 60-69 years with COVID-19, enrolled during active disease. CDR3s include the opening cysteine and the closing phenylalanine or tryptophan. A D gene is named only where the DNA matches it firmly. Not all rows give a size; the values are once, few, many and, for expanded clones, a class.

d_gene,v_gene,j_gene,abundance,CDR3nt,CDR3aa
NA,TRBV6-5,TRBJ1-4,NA,TGTGCCAGCAGTAAACAGACAGCCAGGCATGAAAAACTGTTTTTT,CASSKQTARHEKLFF
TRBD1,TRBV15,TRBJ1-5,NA,TGTGCCACCAGCAGAGGGACAGGGGACCCCAATCAGCCCCAGCATTTT,CATSRGTGDPNQPQHF
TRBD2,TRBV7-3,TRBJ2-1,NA,TGTGCCAGCAGCTTAAGGGGAGGGTTCAATGAGCAGTTCTTC,CASSLRGGFNEQFF
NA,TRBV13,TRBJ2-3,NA,TGTGCCAGCAGCCCCTATCAACGCATCCCAGATACGCAGTATTTT,CASSPYQRIPDTQYF
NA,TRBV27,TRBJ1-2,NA,TGTGCCACCCTTTTTAACAGCAATGGCTACACCTTC,CATLFNSNGYTF
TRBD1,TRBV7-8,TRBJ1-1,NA,TGTGCCAGCAGCCTAAGACAGGGAAATCGGGCTGAAGCTTTCTTT,CASSLRQGNRAEAFF
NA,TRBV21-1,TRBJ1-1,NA,TGTGCCAGCAGCAAAGACTTGGGTCCCGGACAGGGAAACACTGAAGCTTTCTTT,CASSKDLGPGQGNTEAFF
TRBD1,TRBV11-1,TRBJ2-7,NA,TGTGCCAGCAGCGAGGACAGGGGGATTCCCTACGAGCAGTACTTC,CASSEDRGIPYEQYF
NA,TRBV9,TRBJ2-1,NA,TGTGCCAGCAGCTCCCAGAGAGGGTTCAATGAGCAGTTCTTC,CASSSQRGFNEQFF
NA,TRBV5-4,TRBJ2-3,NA,TGTGCCAGCAGCTTGGGCGGGACTAGCACAGATACGCAGTATTTT,CASSLGGTSTDTQYF
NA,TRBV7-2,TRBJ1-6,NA,TGTGCCAGCAGCTTAGACAGTCATAATTCACCCCTCCACTTT,CASSLDSHNSPLHF
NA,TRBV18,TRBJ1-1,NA,TGTGCCAGCACTTTAGGGGTGAACACTGAAGCTTTCTTT,CASTLGVNTEAFF
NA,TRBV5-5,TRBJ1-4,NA,TGTGCCAGCAGCTTGGCAGGGCTTAATGAAAAACTGTTTTTT,CASSLAGLNEKLFF
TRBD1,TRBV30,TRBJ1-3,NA,TGTGCCTGGAGGGTAACGGGACAGGGATCTGGAAACACCATATATTTT,CAWRVTGQGSGNTIYF
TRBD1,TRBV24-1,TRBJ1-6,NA,TGTGCCACCAGTGTCCCTTTCCGGGACAGGGACTCACCCCTCCACTTT,CATSVPFRDRDSPLHF
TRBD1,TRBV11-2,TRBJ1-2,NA,TGTGCCAGCACAAAAGCGGGGACAGGAGGCGGCTACACCTTC,CASTKAGTGGGYTF
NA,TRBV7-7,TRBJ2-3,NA,TGTGCTAGCAGCTTAAGCGAGATGACAGATACGCAGTATTTT,CASSLSEMTDTQYF
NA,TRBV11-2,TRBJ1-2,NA,TGTGCCAGCAGCTTACAGGGTACTGGCTACACCTTC,CASSLQGTGYTF
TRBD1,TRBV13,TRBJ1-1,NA,TGTGCCAGCCAGGGGGAGGTGAATACTGAAGCTTTCTTT,CASQGEVNTEAFF
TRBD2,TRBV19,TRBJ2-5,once,TGTGCCAGTAGTGATGGACTAGCGGGAGCAGAGACCCAGTACTTC,CASSDGLAGAETQYF
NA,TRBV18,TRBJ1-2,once,TGTGCCAGCTCACCGGCGACAGAGAACTATGGCTACACCTTC,CASSPATENYGYTF
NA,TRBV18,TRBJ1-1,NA,TGTGCCAGCTCCGATACAGTGAACACTGAAGCTTTCTTT,CASSDTVNTEAFF
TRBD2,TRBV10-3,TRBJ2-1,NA,TGTGCCATCAGTGTTTCGGCGGGAGTTAATGAGCAGTTCTTC,CAISVSAGVNEQFF
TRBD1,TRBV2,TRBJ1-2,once,TGTGCCAGCAGGGAACAGGGACAGGGTAATGGCTACACCTTC,CASREQGQGNGYTF
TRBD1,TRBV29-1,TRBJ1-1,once,TGCAGCGGCGGGCGGGACAGGGACGCTTTCTTT,CSGGRDRDAFF
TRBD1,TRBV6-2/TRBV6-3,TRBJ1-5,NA,TGTGCCAGCAGTACAATCGAGACAGGGGAGTATTTT,CASSTIETGEYF
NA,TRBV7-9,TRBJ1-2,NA,TGTGCCAGCAGCTTAGGAGCGGATTACTATGGCTACACCTTC,CASSLGADYYGYTF
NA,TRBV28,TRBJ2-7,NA,TGTGCCATCAACAGAGACTACGAGCAGTACTTC,CAINRDYEQYF
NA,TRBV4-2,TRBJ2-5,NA,TGTGCCAGCAGCCAACGCTCGGGACTCTTCCAAGAGACCCAGTACTTC,CASSQRSGLFQETQYF
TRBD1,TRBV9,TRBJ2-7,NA,TGTGCCAGCAGCGCCGGGACAGGGTTTCTCGAGCAGTACTTC,CASSAGTGFLEQYF
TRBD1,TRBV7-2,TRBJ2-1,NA,TGTGCCAGCAGCGCGGGACAGGGCCTCTACAATGAGCAGTTCTTC,CASSAGQGLYNEQFF
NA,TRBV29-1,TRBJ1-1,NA,TGCAGCGTTGGGCAGGACACTGAAGCTTTCTTT,CSVGQDTEAFF
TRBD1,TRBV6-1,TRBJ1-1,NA,TGTGCCAGCAGTACCATGACAGGGACGACTGAAGCTTTCTTT,CASSTMTGTTEAFF
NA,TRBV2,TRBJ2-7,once,TGTGTCAGCACCCCGTACAGCTCCTACGAGCAGTACTTC,CVSTPYSSYEQYF
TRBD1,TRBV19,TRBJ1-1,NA,TGTGCCAGTAGGATCCTAGGACAGGCTGAAGCTTTCTTT,CASRILGQAEAFF
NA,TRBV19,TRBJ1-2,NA,TGTGCCAGTAGTATAGATCGAACAGGGAACTATGGCTACACCTTC,CASSIDRTGNYGYTF
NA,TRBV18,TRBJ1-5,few,TGTGCCAGCTCACCCCAAGACTATCAGCCCCAGCATTTT,CASSPQDYQPQHF
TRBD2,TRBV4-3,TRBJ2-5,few,TGCGCCAGCAGCCAAGAGCGGGGGGGCCAAGAGACCCAGTACTTC,CASSQERGGQETQYF
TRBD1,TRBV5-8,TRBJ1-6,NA,TGTGCCAGCAGCTCCGGACAGGGCGATAATTCACCCCTCCACTTT,CASSSGQGDNSPLHF
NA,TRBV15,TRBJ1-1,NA,TGTGCCACCAGCAGACAAGGACAGAACACTGAAGCTTTCTTT,CATSRQGQNTEAFF
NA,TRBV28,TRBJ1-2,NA,TGTGCCAGCAGTCAGCTCCGGGACTATGGCTACACCTTC,CASSQLRDYGYTF
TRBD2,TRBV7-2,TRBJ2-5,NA,TGTGCCAGCAGCCCCCACGGGACTAGCGGGAGGCCCCAGTACTTC,CASSPHGTSGRPQYF
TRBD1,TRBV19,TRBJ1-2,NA,TGTGCCAGCCGGACCCCAGGGGGGAAAGACTATGGCTACACCTTC,CASRTPGGKDYGYTF
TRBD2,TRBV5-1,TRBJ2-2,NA,TGCGCCAGCACAACGGGACTAGCGGGGGGGACCGGGGAGCTGTTTTTT,CASTTGLAGGTGELFF
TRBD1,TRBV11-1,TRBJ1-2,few,TGTGCCAGCAGCTCTTGGACAGGAATCTCAGGAGGCTACACCTTC,CASSSWTGISGGYTF